Presented here are 24 T cell receptor beta chains from one specimen sequenced in a study of beta chain features in type 1 diabetes. Points from the study as a whole: Within each of all four CD4+ subsets, Type 1 diabetes patients had TCRB CDR3s that were moderately but significantly shorter.

Reverse transcribing all isolated RNA meant expressed TCRB transcripts were sequenced. Repertoires were generated with immunoSEQ multiplex PCR, while TCRdb's copy carries only in-frame clones and drops some. The sample lists some 640,000 clones; around an eighth were seen once. Their antigens are not known. Sequencing input: naive CD4+ T cells from blood. These receptors all come from a man between 18 and 29 years old with type 1 diabetes.

The chain carries TRBV18 and TRBJ2-3; perhaps TRBD2 as D (5 bases). V was clipped by 0 bases and J by 8 bases, with 15 bases between them. The CDR3 length is 15 residues. Germline V lookup: CDR1 KGHSH, CDR2 LQKENI. Here the CDR3 DNA reads TGTGCCAGCTCACCACCGAGGGTGCCGGGTGGTACGCAGTATTTT. Protein product: CASSPPRVPGGTQYF.

The rearrangement uses TRBV7-2 and TRBJ2-7; TRBD2 matches at 8 bases. Trimming at V came to 8 bases and at J to 0 bases, leaving 9 bases not matched to a gene. The CDR3 extends over 15 amino acids. From germline, CDR1 is SGHTA and CDR2 FQGNSA. The CDR3 sequence is CASGDAGTSSYEQYF. For the CDR3, the DNA is TGTGCCAGCGGCGATGCTGGGACTAGCTCCTACGAGCAGTACTTC.

This clone was observed a handful of times. The chain carries TRBV9 and TRBJ2-7; D is ambiguous. CDR1 and CDR2 (germline): SGDLS, YYNGEE. Trimming left V 3 bases short and J 3 bases short, with 22 bases between. The CDR3 is 17 residues long. The CDR3 is CASSATGAVNTFYEQYF. The CDR3 DNA follows: TGTGCCAGCAGCGCCACCGGTGCAGTCAACACTTTCTACGAGCAGTACTTC. Full variable domain (remainder filled in from reference TRBV9 and TRBJ2-7): DSGVTQTPKHLITATGQRVTLRCSPRSGDLSVYWYQQSLDQGLQFLIQYYNGEERAKGNILERFSAQQFPDLHSELNLSSLELGDSALYFCASSATGAVNTFYEQYFGPGTRLTVT.

This rearrangement joins TRBV6-5 to TRBJ1-5; 8 bases match TRBD1. V shed 4 bases, J shed 5 bases, and the junction held 4 bases outside the gene matches. The CDR3 is made up of 14 amino acids. Germline V CDR1 and CDR2: MNHEY, SVGAGI. Here the CDR3 reads CASSSRTGYQPQHF. The CDR3 bases are TGTGCCAGCAGTTCCCGGACAGGGTATCAGCCCCAGCATTTT.

V usage is TRBV30 and J usage is TRBJ2-1; perhaps TRBD1 as D (6 bases). This CDR3 contains 14 residues. CDR1 and CDR2 from the germline V gene are GTSNPN and SVGIG (reference sequence). V was trimmed by 3 bases and J by 0 bases, leaving 9 bases between them. DNA for the CDR3: TGTGCCTGGAGACAGGGATTCTCCTACAATGAGCAGTTCTTC. Translation gives CAWRQGFSYNEQFF.

This clone has just a few counts. The chain carries TRBV6-1 and TRBJ2-5; TRBD1 or TRBD2 may be the D gene (5 bases each). V lost 6 bases and J lost 4, with 15 bases in between. The CDR3 contains 14 residues. CDR1 MNHNS and CDR2 SASEGT come from the germline V gene. The CDR3 is CASSNPGSAETQYF. DNA for the CDR3: TGTGCCAGCAGCAATCCAGGGAGTGCAGAGACCCAGTACTTC.

The chain is built from TRBV28 and TRBJ2-7; D unresolved. Germline V CDR1 and CDR2: MDHEN, SYDVKM. CDR3 size: 14 residues. The V gene lost 3 bases and the J gene lost 0 bases, with 9 bases spanning the gap. DNA for the CDR3: TGTGCCAGCAGTTTGCTTGGGAACTCCTACGAGCAGTACTTC. This translates into CASSLLGNSYEQYF.

A few counts support this clone. V usage is TRBV14 and J usage is TRBJ2-3, with 7 bases lining up with TRBD1. V gave up 1 base and J gave up 12 bases; unmatched junction bases: 7. CDR3 length equals 13 residues. Germline V gives CDR1 SGHDN, CDR2 FVKESK. The CDR3 is CASSQVRQGEQYF. CDR3 nucleotide sequence: TGTGCCAGCAGCCAAGTAAGACAGGGTGAACAGTATTTT.

This clone has more than one count but fewer than ten. The rearrangement joins TRBV5-5 to TRBJ2-4, with D unresolved. CDR3 size: 15 residues. Germline V gene data show CDR1 as SGHKS and CDR2 as YYEKEE (reference sequence). V was pared by 3 bases and J by 0 bases, with 10 bases between. The CDR3 nucleotides read TGTGCCAGCAGCTCACGGCCGGAAGCCAAAAACATTCAGTACTTC. This encodes CASSSRPEAKNIQYF.

The chain carries TRBV30 and TRBJ1-2; no reliable D call. V lost 0 bases and J lost 9, with 17 bases in between. Germline V gives CDR1 GTSNPN, CDR2 SVGIG (reference sequence). This CDR3 region has 14 residues. The CDR3: CAWSVRGQARSYTF. The CDR3 region has the DNA TGTGCCTGGAGTGTGCGAGGGCAGGCGAGAAGCTACACCTTC.

In its sample, this clone was seen a few times. The chain is built from TRBV4-1 and TRBJ1-2; TRBD1 agrees at 7 bases. With 5 bases clipped from V and 7 bases from J, the junction kept 13 bases outside the gene matches. The CDR3 is 15 amino acids. Germline values: CDR1 MGHRA, CDR2 YSYEKL. The CDR3 DNA sequence: TGCGCCAGCAGCGCCCCGGGACAGCGGAAGGGTGGCTACACCTTC. As protein: CASSAPGQRKGGYTF.

This clone came up a few times. This chain links TRBV14 with TRBJ1-2; 8 bases line up with TRBD1. V shed 4 bases and J 6 bases; nucleotides not matched to a gene: 7. The CDR3 has 14 amino acids. From germline, CDR1 is SGHDN and CDR2 FVKESK. This chain's CDR3 is CASSPWTGNDGYTF. In DNA, the CDR3 is TGTGCCAGCAGCCCGTGGACAGGGAACGATGGCTACACCTTC. The entire variable domain, with the rest obtained from reference TRBV14 and TRBJ1-2, is as follows: EAGVTQFPSHSVIEKGQTVTLRCDPISGHDNLYWYRRVMGKEIKFLLHFVKESKQDESGMPNNRFLAERTGGTYSTLKVQPAELEDSGVYFCASSPWTGNDGYTFGSGTRLTVV.

The chain is built from TRBV30 and TRBJ1-2; no firm D call. Germline V gives CDR1 GTSNPN, CDR2 SVGIG (reference sequence). Trimming removed 2 bases from V and 8 bases from J, with 15 bases in between. This CDR3 has 13 residues. The CDR3 spells CAWSPLGLGGYTF. CDR3 sequence (DNA): TGTGCCTGGAGTCCCCTGGGGTTGGGAGGCTACACCTTC.

CDR3 coding DNA: TGTGCCAGCAGTCCCCGACAGGCACGTGCGAACTACGAGCAGTACTTC. This gives the protein CASSPRQARANYEQYF. This chain uses TRBV27 with TRBJ2-7; tentatively, D is TRBD1 (6 bases). The V gene's germline CDR1 is MNHEY and CDR2 SMNVEV (reference sequence). Trimming removed 5 bases at V and 3 bases at J, with 20 bases between. This CDR3 region has 16 residues.

The genes are TRBV20-1 and TRBJ1-2; D ambiguous. V shed 5 bases and J shed 6 bases, with 7 bases lying between them. The CDR3 has 10 residues. Germline values: CDR1 DFQATT, CDR2 SNEGSKA (reference sequence). CDR3 region: CSAGMNGYTF. CDR3 DNA: TGCAGTGCTGGTATGAATGGCTACACCTTC.

This clone was seen only a few times. This chain joins TRBV11-2 and TRBJ2-1, with a tentative D call TRBD1 (5 bases). There are 12 residues in the CDR3. V lost 4 bases and J 9 bases, leaving 10 bases between the germline ends. In germline, CDR1 is SGHAT, CDR2 FQNNGV. CDR3 sequence reads: CASSSGWGEQFF. The CDR3 nucleotides are TGTGCCAGCAGCTCAGGGTGGGGTGAGCAGTTCTTC.

The chain employs TRBV5-4 and TRBJ2-5; weak D call: TRBD1 (6 bases). Per germline, CDR1 SGHNT and CDR2 YYREEE (reference sequence). The CDR3 totals 13 residues. The V and J ends lost 5 bases and 5 bases respectively, with 13 bases between them. The CDR3 protein is CASSDRNGETQYF. CDR3 coding DNA: TGTGCCAGCAGTGACAGGAATGGGGAGACCCAGTACTTC.

The V call is TRBV11-2, the J call TRBJ1-2; D might be TRBD1 (5 bases). The CDR3 sequence is 15 residues long. V was shortened by 2 bases and J by 12 bases, with 22 bases between the two germline ends. Per germline, CDR1 SGHAT and CDR2 FQNNGV. The DNA for the CDR3 is TGTGCCAGCAGCTTACACGCGGGGCAGCCGCGCGGGGACACCTTC. Protein: CASSLHAGQPRGDTF.

This clone occurred a few times. This chain connects TRBV29-1 to TRBJ1-3; D is unresolved. The CDR3 consists of 15 residues. Trimming stripped 4 bases from V and 6 bases from J, with 19 bases between. Germline V lookup: CDR1 SQVTM, CDR2 ANQGSEA. Written as DNA, the CDR3 is TGCAGCGTTGTTTATGGGTGGCTCGGTGAAAACACCATATATTTT. As protein: CSVVYGWLGENTIYF.

The V gene is TRBV6-6, the J gene TRBJ2-1, with 8 bases matching TRBD2. The V gene's germline CDR1 is MNHNY and CDR2 SVGAGI (reference sequence). This CDR3 is 15 amino acids long. With V trimmed by 0 bases and J by 8 bases, 6 bases remained unmatched. CDR3 residues: CASSYSIAGSHEQFF. Written as DNA, the CDR3 is TGTGCCAGCAGTTACTCTATAGCGGGATCCCATGAGCAGTTCTTC.

The chain carries TRBV2 and TRBJ2-1, with a weak D call TRBD1 (6 bases). Germline CDR1 and CDR2: SNHLY and FYNNEI. CDR3 length: 13 amino acids. CDR3 in DNA: TGTACTACCGGCCGGGACACTTACAATGAGCAGTTCTTC. Protein sequence: CTTGRDTYNEQFF.

Remarks on this clone: Additional DNA sequences in this sample encode the identical CDR3. The gene calls are TRBV7-9 and TRBJ2-5; no firm D call. The V gene's germline CDR1 is SEHNR and CDR2 FQNEAQ (reference sequence). The V end lost 5 bases, the J end lost 1 base, and 8 bases lay between the germline ends. There are 13 residues in the CDR3. The CDR3 loop reads CASSLSSQETQYF. CDR3 sequence (DNA): TGTGCCAGCAGCCTGTCTTCCCAAGAGACCCAGTACTTC.

V gene TRBV7-2 combines with J gene TRBJ2-7, with D perhaps TRBD1 (6 bases). Germline V gene sequence: CDR1 SGHTA, CDR2 FQGNSA. The V and J ends lost 5 bases and 3 bases respectively, with 14 bases between them. The CDR3 sequence is 14 residues long. The CDR3 nucleotides read TGTGCCAGCAGCAAAGGGGGACAAATCTACGAGCAGTACTTC. Its translation: CASSKGGQIYEQYF.

This clone came up a few times. V gene TRBV7-9 combines with J gene TRBJ1-4, with D maybe TRBD1 (5 bases). CDR3 size: 14 residues. Germline V gives CDR1 SEHNR, CDR2 FQNEAQ (reference sequence). With 0 bases removed from V and 8 bases from J, the gap between germline ends came to 10 bases. The CDR3 DNA sequence: TGTGCCAGCAGCTTAGCGCGGGACGGGGAAAAACTGTTTTTT. Its protein product is CASSLARDGEKLFF.